A single sample gave rise to the 22 T cell receptor beta chains below, sequenced in a study of blood T cell repertoires in COVID-19. The assay was immunoSEQ multiplex PCR, and TCRdb's table has in-frame clones only and misses some. The sample has 200,000 to 250,000 clones, more than 80% seen once; the top ten hold approximately 1.8%. Input material: PBMCs or T cells enriched from blood (not recorded which). The receptors here all came from a man in his 60s who had recovered from COVID-19.

The rearrangement joins TRBV28 to TRBJ1-2; maybe TRBD1 (6 bases). CDR1 is MDHEN and CDR2 is SYDVKM in the germline V gene. V was pared by 1 base and J by 2 bases, with 8 bases between. This CDR3 has 14 residues. The CDR3: CASSLFGGNYGYTF. In DNA form, the CDR3 reads TGTGCCAGCAGTTTATTTGGGGGCAACTATGGCTACACCTTC.

CDR3 protein: CASSQLAERGGYTF. In nucleotides, the CDR3 is TGTGCCAGCAGCCAATTGGCAGAACGGGGTGGCTACACCTTC. V and J are TRBV3-1 (or the pseudogene TRBV3-2) and TRBJ1-2; D uncertain. CDR1 and CDR2 (germline): LGHDT, YNNKEL (reference sequence). Trimming removed 2 bases at V and 7 bases at J, with 14 bases between. CDR3 length: 14 residues.

V gene TRBV19 combines with J gene TRBJ1-5; TRBD1 is a possible D gene (5 bases). The CDR3 has 16 residues. Germline assignment: CDR1 LNHDA and CDR2 SQIVND (reference sequence). Trimming stripped 6 bases from V and 1 base from J, with 16 bases between. CDR3 region: CASRDLDRRSNQPQHF. The DNA of the CDR3 is TGTGCCAGTAGGGACCTCGACAGAAGGAGCAATCAGCCCCAGCATTTT.

This clone was recorded once. The chain couples TRBV28 to TRBJ2-3; 8 bases map to TRBD1. V lost 3 bases, J lost 7 bases, and 12 bases stayed unmatched. CDR1 MDHEN and CDR2 SYDVKM come from the germline V gene. The CDR3 sequence is 16 residues long. For the CDR3, the DNA is TGTGCCAGCAGTTTTTCAGGGGGCGCGATGCGTAATACGCAGTATTTT. Translation: CASSFSGGAMRNTQYF.

The chain carries TRBV11-3 and TRBJ2-5; maybe TRBD1 (6 bases). The V end lost 5 bases, the J end lost 1 base, and 11 bases lay between the germline ends. Germline loops: CDR1 SGHNT, CDR2 YENEEA. This CDR3 is built from 14 residues. CDR3 sequence: CASSMHRVQETQYF. CDR3 coding DNA: TGTGCCAGCAGCATGCACAGGGTCCAAGAGACCCAGTACTTC.

The count of this clone is one. The chain carries TRBV19 and TRBJ1-1; D is ambiguous. The CDR3 is 13 amino acids. The V and J ends lost 10 bases and 5 bases respectively, with 17 bases between them. Germline lookup yields CDR1 LNHDA and CDR2 SQIVND (reference sequence). The CDR3 DNA is TGTGCCACCACACGGTCAGGAGGGACTGAAGCTTTCTTT. Translated, it gives CATTRSGGTEAFF.

The rearrangement uses TRBV7-9 and TRBJ2-1, with 12 bases identical to TRBD2. Germline V CDR1 and CDR2: SEHNR, FQNEAQ (reference sequence). The CDR3 runs to 18 residues. V gave up 5 bases and J gave up 0 bases; unmatched junction bases: 8. The CDR3 here is CASSPPTSGGSSYNEQFF. In DNA, the CDR3 is TGTGCCAGCAGCCCCCCGACTAGCGGGGGAAGCTCCTACAATGAGCAGTTCTTC. The complete variable domain, with remaining parts taken from reference TRBV7-9 and TRBJ2-1, reads DTGVSQNPRHKITKRGQNVTFRCDPISEHNRLYWYRQTLGQGPEFLTYFQNEAQLEKSRLLSDRFSAERPKGSFSTLEIQRTEQGDSAMYLCASSPPTSGGSSYNEQFFGPGTRLTVL.

The genes are TRBV19 and TRBJ1-4; D is possibly TRBD1 (6 bases). Looked up from germline, CDR1 is LNHDA and CDR2 is SQIVND (reference sequence). The V end lost 7 bases, the J end lost 1 base, and 16 bases lay between the germline ends. This CDR3 comprises 16 residues. This CDR3 reads CASIRQAAGTNEKLFF. CDR3 DNA sequence: TGTGCCAGTATAAGACAGGCCGCGGGAACTAATGAAAAACTGTTTTTT.

The V and J genes are TRBV29-1 and TRBJ2-7; 9 bases align to TRBD1. The CDR3 totals 15 residues. The germline V gene encodes CDR1 SQVTM and CDR2 ANQGSEA. V shed 6 bases, J shed 5 bases, and the junction held 14 bases outside the gene matches. The CDR3, as DNA: TGCAGCGTAGGCCCTCCCGGGACAGGGACAAACGAGCAGTACTTC. As protein: CSVGPPGTGTNEQYF.

This clone was detected only a few times. The gene calls are TRBV10-1 and TRBJ2-7; 7 bases line up with TRBD1. This CDR3 contains 18 residues. The germline CDR1 and CDR2 sequences are WNHNN and SYGVQD (reference sequence). The junction had 14 bases not matched to a gene; V was cut back by 3 bases and J by 0 bases. CDR3 in amino acids: CASSDAPPGTVNSYEQYF. The CDR3, as DNA: TGCGCCAGCAGTGATGCCCCTCCGGGGACAGTGAACTCCTACGAGCAGTACTTC.

V usage is TRBV25-1 and J usage is TRBJ2-1; D is unresolved. CDR1 is MGHDK and CDR2 is SYGVNS in the germline V gene. V was pared by 1 base and J by 0 bases, with 13 bases between. This CDR3 has 17 amino acids. The chain's CDR3 is CASSESGAGPSYNEQFF. In nucleotides, the CDR3 is TGTGCCAGCAGTGAATCTGGTGCAGGTCCCTCCTACAATGAGCAGTTCTTC.

This clone is a singleton in its sample. This sequence joins TRBV11-3 and TRBJ2-7, with 10 bases matching TRBD1. V trimming: 4 bases; J trimming: 7 bases; junction bases outside the gene matches: 13. This CDR3 comprises 16 residues. CDR1 and CDR2 (germline): SGHNT, YENEEA. Here the CDR3 reads CASSWGDRGNEEEQYF. In nucleotides, the CDR3 is TGTGCCAGCAGCTGGGGGGACAGGGGCAATGAAGAAGAGCAGTACTTC.

This sequence joins TRBV18 and TRBJ1-2; D is ambiguous. The CDR3 extends over 13 amino acids. Trimming pared 3 bases from V and 4 bases from J, leaving 9 bases between. Germline V gene lookup returns CDR1 KGHSH and CDR2 LQKENI. The CDR3 reads CASSPEALYGYTF. The CDR3 DNA is TGTGCCAGCTCACCTGAGGCACTCTATGGCTACACCTTC.

The chain has TRBV18 and TRBJ1-2; 8 bases map to TRBD1. CDR3 length: 17 amino acids. Trimming removed 1 base from V and 0 bases from J; junction bases left unmatched: 7. The germline gives CDR1 KGHSH, CDR2 LQKENI. The CDR3 loop is CASSPRQGRVANYGYTF. In nucleotides, the CDR3 is TGTGCCAGCTCACCACGACAGGGGCGAGTTGCTAACTATGGCTACACCTTC.

This sequence joins TRBV7-6 and TRBJ2-5, with TRBD2 matching over 12 bases. This CDR3 spans 16 amino acids. Germline V CDR1 and CDR2: SGHVS, FNYEAQ. V was clipped by 5 bases and J by 5 bases; unmatched bases: 9. CDR3 amino acids: CASSQGLAGRRETQYF. The DNA for the CDR3 is TGTGCCAGCAGCCAAGGACTAGCGGGGCGTCGCGAGACCCAGTACTTC.

Written as DNA, the CDR3 is TGTGCCATCAGTGAGGGGAGAGAAGCTTTCTTT. Protein product: CAISEGREAFF. This chain uses TRBV10-3 with TRBJ1-1, with no clear D. The CDR3 runs 11 residues. Per the germline V gene, CDR1 is ENHRY and CDR2 is SYGVKD. V was pared by 2 bases and J by 8 bases, with 6 bases between.

The chain combines TRBV6-2 or TRBV6-3 with TRBJ2-7; 7 bases match TRBD1. The germline V gene has CDR1 MNHEY and CDR2 SVGEGT. The CDR3 has 14 residues. The V gene end was trimmed by 4 bases and the J gene end by 6 bases; junction bases not matched to a gene: 9. CDR3 loop: CASSLPTGPGEQYF. As DNA, the CDR3 is TGTGCCAGCAGTTTGCCGACAGGGCCAGGCGAGCAGTACTTC.

This rearrangement joins TRBV9 to TRBJ2-5; 10 bases line up with TRBD2. V trimming: 0 bases; J trimming: 14 bases; junction bases outside the gene matches: 10. This CDR3 is 14 amino acids long. CDR1 SGDLS and CDR2 YYNGEE come from the germline V gene. The CDR3 loop is CASSVETSGNVQYF. The CDR3 DNA reads TGTGCCAGCAGCGTAGAAACTAGCGGGAACGTCCAATACTTC.

This clone was detected once. CDR3 sequence reads: CASSATGLDNGSKQFF. The DNA for the CDR3 is TGTGCCAGCAGTGCTACCGGATTAGACAACGGAAGTAAGCAGTTCTTC. The gene calls are TRBV2 and TRBJ2-1, with D hard to call. Germline CDR1 and CDR2: SNHLY and FYNNEI. CDR3 size: 16 residues. V gave up 4 bases and J gave up 11 bases, with 24 bases separating them.

This rearrangement joins TRBV4-2 to TRBJ2-7, with 10 positions matching TRBD1. CDR3 length: 17 residues. Per germline, CDR1 LGHNA and CDR2 YNFKEQ. Trimming cost V 3 bases and J 3 bases; bases outside gene matches: 11. As DNA, the CDR3 is TGTGCCAGCAGCCACCAAGAGTCGCGGGACAGGGGCTACGAGCAGTACTTC. Protein sequence: CASSHQESRDRGYEQYF.

This chain connects TRBV27 to TRBJ1-2; D not resolved. The germline gives CDR1 MNHEY, CDR2 SMNVEV (reference sequence). The CDR3 runs to 13 residues. The V end was cut by 5 bases, the J end by 2 bases, with 9 bases between. As DNA, the CDR3 is TGTGCCAGCAGTAAAAACAGAAACTATGGCTACACCTTC. Protein sequence: CASSKNRNYGYTF.

This chain connects TRBV11-3 to TRBJ2-5, with 7 bases aligning to TRBD1. Trimming cost V 0 bases and J 6 bases; bases outside gene matches: 10. This CDR3 comprises 16 residues. Germline CDR1 is SGHNT and CDR2 is YENEEA. The CDR3 region is CASSLDLAGGSKTQYF. The CDR3 coding sequence is TGTGCCAGCAGCTTAGATCTCGCAGGGGGTTCGAAGACCCAGTACTTC.